The T cell receptor beta chain described here comes from a study of neurological immune-mediated disorders. Study-level results: Whereas HTLV-1-associated myelopathy showed the most TCR clonal expansion, multiple sclerosis showed the least, with levels below those of healthy controls.

CDR1 is SGHDN and CDR2 is FVKESK in the germline V gene. V dropped 2 bases and J dropped 6 bases, with 12 bases sitting between them. This CDR3 has 14 amino acids. This clonotype was found many times. What it recognizes is unknown. Time point here: longitudinal time-point 3. Each CDR3 protein is one row after TCRdb ran MiXCR on the 5' RACE reads. The sample lists 84,000 or so distinct CDR3 sequences, around 4.7% occurring once. The chain uses TRBV14 and TRBJ2-3; D is unresolved. Source material: PBMCs. The clonotype originates from an older woman with multiple sclerosis. In nucleotides, the CDR3 is TGTGCCAGCAGCCAACGCCTACCCCCCGATACGCAGTATTTT. Its protein is CASSQRLPPDTQYF.